These T cell receptor beta chains were read from a single sample in a study of blood T cells in healthy people across ages. Via MiXCR, TCRdb re-called the 5' RACE reads, giving one row per CDR3 protein. Of 890,000 or so distinct CDR3 sequences listed, around 62% are singletons. Sequenced: blood. The receptors originated from a young man in good health. Each CDR3 is given with its conserved first and last residue. The D gene is left open where the match is weak. Clone size, where shown, is once, few, many, or a class for clones that have expanded.

d_call: TRBD1
v_call: TRBV15
j_call: TRBJ2-1
clone_size: -
cdr3_nt: TGTGCCACCAGCAGAGGGTTTAGTATGCGGACAGGGATTGATAATGAGCAGTTCTTC
cdr3_aa: CATSRGFSMRTGIDNEQFF

d_call: -
v_call: TRBV5-1
j_call: TRBJ2-6
clone_size: -
cdr3_nt: TGCGCCAGCAGCTTGGGAGACACGGCAGGGGCCAACGTCCTGACTTTC
cdr3_aa: CASSLGDTAGANVLTF

d_call: -
v_call: TRBV20-1
j_call: TRBJ2-1
clone_size: -
cdr3_nt: TGCAGTGCGCCGGGCCTCAGTGGAAATGAGCAGTTCTTC
cdr3_aa: CSAPGLSGNEQFF

d_call: TRBD2
v_call: TRBV20-1
j_call: TRBJ2-5
clone_size: -
cdr3_nt: TGCAGTGCAGAGCGCAGCGGGGGGCCGTGGGAGGATGAGCAGTACTTC
cdr3_aa: CSAERSGGPWEDEQYF

d_call: TRBD1
v_call: TRBV12-3/TRBV12-4
j_call: TRBJ2-1
clone_size: -
cdr3_nt: TGTGCCGGCAGAGAGGACAGGGGGCGCATCAATGAGCAGTTCTTC
cdr3_aa: CAGREDRGRINEQFF

d_call: -
v_call: TRBV6-5
j_call: TRBJ2-7
clone_size: few
cdr3_nt: TGTGCCAGCAGTTACTCTTCCTTGGGCTACGAGCAGTACTTC
cdr3_aa: CASSYSSLGYEQYF

d_call: TRBD1
v_call: TRBV20-1
j_call: TRBJ1-1
clone_size: -
cdr3_nt: TGCAGTGCTAGCCTCACAGGGGTTGGCACTGAAGCTTTCTTT
cdr3_aa: CSASLTGVGTEAFF

d_call: TRBD2
v_call: TRBV7-9
j_call: TRBJ2-1
clone_size: many
cdr3_nt: TGTGCCAGCAGCCGGACTAGCTCTGAGCAGTTCTTC
cdr3_aa: CASSRTSSEQFF

d_call: -
v_call: TRBV3-1
j_call: TRBJ2-7
clone_size: -
cdr3_nt: TGTGCCAGCAGCCAAGGGGGTCACAGCAACGAGCAGTACTTC
cdr3_aa: CASSQGGHSNEQYF

d_call: TRBD1
v_call: TRBV20-1
j_call: TRBJ2-7
clone_size: -
cdr3_nt: TGCAGTGTCGCTCAGGGGGCGCCCACCTACGAGCAGTACTTC
cdr3_aa: CSVAQGAPTYEQYF

d_call: -
v_call: TRBV9
j_call: TRBJ2-1
clone_size: -
cdr3_nt: TGTGCCAGCAGCGCTATGGGGAACTACAATGAGCAGTTCTTC
cdr3_aa: CASSAMGNYNEQFF

d_call: -
v_call: TRBV7-2
j_call: TRBJ1-2
clone_size: few
cdr3_nt: TGTGCCAGCAGCTTAGTCCATGCGACGTCGTATGGCTACACCTTC
cdr3_aa: CASSLVHATSYGYTF

d_call: -
v_call: TRBV20-1
j_call: TRBJ2-7
clone_size: few
cdr3_nt: TGCAGTGCTAGGGTGCAGGATGGGGTATACGAGCAGTACTTC
cdr3_aa: CSARVQDGVYEQYF

d_call: TRBD1
v_call: TRBV6-2/TRBV6-3
j_call: TRBJ2-5
clone_size: few
cdr3_nt: TGTGCCAGCAGACGGACAGGGGTAGAGACCCAGTACTTC
cdr3_aa: CASRRTGVETQYF

d_call: TRBD2
v_call: TRBV4-3
j_call: TRBJ2-1
clone_size: -
cdr3_nt: TGCGCCAGCAGCCAGGGGACTAGCTACGGGAATGAGCAGTTCTTC
cdr3_aa: CASSQGTSYGNEQFF

d_call: -
v_call: TRBV5-1
j_call: TRBJ2-3
clone_size: -
cdr3_nt: TGCGCCAGCAGCTTGACGGGGGAGAGCACAGATACGCAGTATTTT
cdr3_aa: CASSLTGESTDTQYF

d_call: -
v_call: TRBV4-2
j_call: TRBJ1-4
clone_size: many
cdr3_nt: TGTGCCAGCAGCCAAGATGCGGGAGTACCGGGTGAAAAACTGTTTTTT
cdr3_aa: CASSQDAGVPGEKLFF

d_call: TRBD1
v_call: TRBV7-9
j_call: TRBJ2-1
clone_size: few
cdr3_nt: TGTGCCAGCAGACTGCGGGACAGGGGGCATGAGCAGTTCTTC
cdr3_aa: CASRLRDRGHEQFF

d_call: -
v_call: TRBV12-3/TRBV12-4
j_call: TRBJ2-1
clone_size: few
cdr3_nt: TGTGCCAGCAGTTTAAGTACCCTCCATGAGCAGTTCTTC
cdr3_aa: CASSLSTLHEQFF

d_call: -
v_call: TRBV29-1
j_call: TRBJ2-7
clone_size: -
cdr3_nt: TGCAGCGTTGGCTGGGGCGAGAGTTGGTCCTACGAGCAGTACTTC
cdr3_aa: CSVGWGESWSYEQYF

d_call: TRBD1
v_call: TRBV5-1
j_call: TRBJ1-4
clone_size: once
cdr3_nt: TGCGCCAGCAGGCTGACAGGGACGGATGAAAAACTGTTTTTT
cdr3_aa: CASRLTGTDEKLFF

d_call: TRBD1
v_call: TRBV27
j_call: TRBJ1-6
clone_size: -
cdr3_nt: TGTGCCAGCAGTTGGGGAGACAGGGATAATTCACCCCTCCACTTT
cdr3_aa: CASSWGDRDNSPLHF

d_call: TRBD2
v_call: TRBV2
j_call: TRBJ2-3
clone_size: -
cdr3_nt: TGTGCCAGCAGTAGTAGCGGGGGACCGAGAGATACGCAGTATTTT
cdr3_aa: CASSSSGGPRDTQYF

d_call: -
v_call: TRBV3-1
j_call: TRBJ2-3
clone_size: -
cdr3_nt: TGTGCCAGCAGCCCAGGACTCTCCTCGAATACGCAGTATTTT
cdr3_aa: CASSPGLSSNTQYF

d_call: -
v_call: TRBV9
j_call: TRBJ2-3
clone_size: -
cdr3_nt: TGTGCCAGCAGCGAGTGGGGCAGAGATACGCAGTATTTT
cdr3_aa: CASSEWGRDTQYF

d_call: TRBD2
v_call: TRBV20-1
j_call: TRBJ2-1
clone_size: -
cdr3_nt: TGCAGTGCTAGAGAGCGGGGGGGTTACAATGAGCAGTTCTTC
cdr3_aa: CSARERGGYNEQFF

d_call: TRBD1
v_call: TRBV12-3/TRBV12-4
j_call: TRBJ2-1
clone_size: -
cdr3_nt: TGTGCCAGCACGTGGGACAGGGGTCATGAGCAGTTCTTC
cdr3_aa: CASTWDRGHEQFF

d_call: -
v_call: TRBV20-1
j_call: TRBJ2-6
clone_size: once
cdr3_nt: TGCAGTGCTAGTTCCCAGGGGGGACAGCACCCATCTGGGGCCAACGTCCTGACTTTC
cdr3_aa: CSASSQGGQHPSGANVLTF

d_call: -
v_call: TRBV7-2
j_call: TRBJ2-3
clone_size: -
cdr3_nt: TGTGCCAGCAGCTTAGGAGGAGACAAAGGGTCTGTTCGCACAGATACGCAGTATTTT
cdr3_aa: CASSLGGDKGSVRTDTQYF

d_call: TRBD1
v_call: TRBV29-1
j_call: TRBJ1-4
clone_size: few
cdr3_nt: TGCAGCGTTCGTACAGGGGCTAATGAAAAACTATTTTTT
cdr3_aa: CSVRTGANEKLFF

d_call: TRBD2
v_call: TRBV20-1
j_call: TRBJ2-1
clone_size: -
cdr3_nt: TGCAGTGCTGGCACTAGCGGGGGGCCCTGGGGGGGTGAGCAGTTCTTC
cdr3_aa: CSAGTSGGPWGGEQFF

d_call: TRBD2
v_call: TRBV20-1
j_call: TRBJ2-7
clone_size: once
cdr3_nt: TGCAGTGCTAGAGATATAATTAGGCTAGCGGGGTTGGGGGAGCAGTACTTC
cdr3_aa: CSARDIIRLAGLGEQYF

d_call: TRBD2
v_call: TRBV12-3/TRBV12-4
j_call: TRBJ2-1
clone_size: -
cdr3_nt: TGTGCCAGCAGCCTAGCGGGGGGGCGCGAGCAGTTCTTC
cdr3_aa: CASSLAGGREQFF

d_call: -
v_call: TRBV7-9
j_call: TRBJ2-3
clone_size: few
cdr3_nt: TGTGCCAGCAGCGCGCCGATTTACCTCGATACGCAGTATTTT
cdr3_aa: CASSAPIYLDTQYF

d_call: TRBD2
v_call: TRBV7-2
j_call: TRBJ2-5
clone_size: -
cdr3_nt: TGTGCCAGCAGCTTAGAGGGTCCCCTAGCGGGGGGCCAAAAGTACTTC
cdr3_aa: CASSLEGPLAGGQKYF

d_call: -
v_call: TRBV4-3
j_call: TRBJ2-1
clone_size: -
cdr3_nt: TGCGCCAGCAGCCAAGATTTCACTGCCAACGAGCAGTTCTTC
cdr3_aa: CASSQDFTANEQFF

d_call: TRBD1
v_call: TRBV9
j_call: TRBJ2-5
clone_size: -
cdr3_nt: TGTGCCAGCAGCGGAGGGGGCTTGACCCAGTACTTC
cdr3_aa: CASSGGGLTQYF

d_call: TRBD1
v_call: TRBV9
j_call: TRBJ2-5
clone_size: -
cdr3_nt: TGTGCCAGCAGCGTTGGGACAGGGTTTGGAGGGACCCAGTACTTC
cdr3_aa: CASSVGTGFGGTQYF

d_call: -
v_call: TRBV15
j_call: TRBJ2-3
clone_size: once
cdr3_nt: TGTGCCACCAGCAGCCTTAGCAAGACCACAGATACGCAGTATTTT
cdr3_aa: CATSSLSKTTDTQYF

d_call: -
v_call: TRBV20-1
j_call: TRBJ2-1
clone_size: -
cdr3_nt: TGCAGTGCTAGACCTCTCCAAGAGGCGGAGGGGAATGAGCAGTTCTTC
cdr3_aa: CSARPLQEAEGNEQFF

d_call: -
v_call: TRBV7-2
j_call: TRBJ1-6
clone_size: -
cdr3_nt: TGTGCCAGCAGCTTTGCCAATTCACCCCTCCACTTT
cdr3_aa: CASSFANSPLHF

d_call: TRBD1
v_call: TRBV11-2
j_call: TRBJ2-1
clone_size: few
cdr3_nt: TGTGCCAGCACACACTCCGGGACAGGGGAATATGAGCAGTTCTTC
cdr3_aa: CASTHSGTGEYEQFF

d_call: -
v_call: TRBV7-2
j_call: TRBJ1-2
clone_size: -
cdr3_nt: TGTGCCAGCAGCTTAGACAGTACAAACCACCTCTACGGCTACACCTTC
cdr3_aa: CASSLDSTNHLYGYTF

d_call: TRBD2
v_call: TRBV24-1
j_call: TRBJ2-7
clone_size: -
cdr3_nt: TGTGCCACCAGTTTTGCGGGGGGTTACGAGCAGTACTTC
cdr3_aa: CATSFAGGYEQYF

d_call: -
v_call: TRBV18
j_call: TRBJ2-5
clone_size: -
cdr3_nt: TGTGCCAGCTCAGGGGGGATCAGAGAGACCCAGTACTTC
cdr3_aa: CASSGGIRETQYF

d_call: TRBD2
v_call: TRBV7-9
j_call: TRBJ2-1
clone_size: -
cdr3_nt: TGTGCCAGCAGCTTAGCCGCGGGGGGGAAGAATGAGCAGTTCTTC
cdr3_aa: CASSLAAGGKNEQFF

d_call: -
v_call: TRBV7-2
j_call: TRBJ2-1
clone_size: -
cdr3_nt: TGTGCCAGCGGCAGGGAACACAATGAGCAGTTCTTC
cdr3_aa: CASGREHNEQFF

d_call: TRBD1
v_call: TRBV2
j_call: TRBJ1-4
clone_size: -
cdr3_nt: TGTGCCAGCAGGCCCGACAGGGGGAATAATGAAAAACTGTTTTTT
cdr3_aa: CASRPDRGNNEKLFF

d_call: -
v_call: TRBV6-2/TRBV6-3
j_call: TRBJ2-5
clone_size: -
cdr3_nt: TGTGCCAGCAGTTACATTGTTGGACTACGCCAAGAGACCCAGTACTTC
cdr3_aa: CASSYIVGLRQETQYF

d_call: -
v_call: TRBV5-4
j_call: TRBJ2-7
clone_size: -
cdr3_nt: TGTGCCAGCAGCTCCAAATTGGGGTCCTACGAGCAGTACTTC
cdr3_aa: CASSSKLGSYEQYF

d_call: -
v_call: TRBV5-1
j_call: TRBJ2-1
clone_size: -
cdr3_nt: TGCGCCAGCAAGGCGGACAATGAGCAGTTCTTC
cdr3_aa: CASKADNEQFF

d_call: -
v_call: TRBV13
j_call: TRBJ2-5
clone_size: -
cdr3_nt: TGTGCCAGCGCGGACGTCTCCGAGGAGACCCAGTACTTC
cdr3_aa: CASADVSEETQYF

d_call: -
v_call: TRBV12-3/TRBV12-4
j_call: TRBJ1-5
clone_size: -
cdr3_nt: TGTGCCAGCAGTTTTCCCCCCCAGCATTTT
cdr3_aa: CASSFPPQHF

d_call: TRBD1
v_call: TRBV24-1
j_call: TRBJ1-5
clone_size: -
cdr3_nt: TGTGCCACCAGCGGGACAGGCTATCAGCCCCAGCATTTT
cdr3_aa: CATSGTGYQPQHF

d_call: TRBD1
v_call: TRBV6-2/TRBV6-3
j_call: TRBJ1-2
clone_size: -
cdr3_nt: TGTGCCAGCAGCCACGACAGGGGGTACTATGGCTACACCTTC
cdr3_aa: CASSHDRGYYGYTF

d_call: TRBD2
v_call: TRBV4-2
j_call: TRBJ2-1
clone_size: -
cdr3_nt: TGTGCCAGCAGCCAAGGGACTAGAGGTTACAATGAGCAGTTCTTC
cdr3_aa: CASSQGTRGYNEQFF

d_call: -
v_call: TRBV2
j_call: TRBJ2-7
clone_size: -
cdr3_nt: TGTGCCAGCAGTGATTCACTGGGGGTATCCCACGAGCAGTACTTC
cdr3_aa: CASSDSLGVSHEQYF